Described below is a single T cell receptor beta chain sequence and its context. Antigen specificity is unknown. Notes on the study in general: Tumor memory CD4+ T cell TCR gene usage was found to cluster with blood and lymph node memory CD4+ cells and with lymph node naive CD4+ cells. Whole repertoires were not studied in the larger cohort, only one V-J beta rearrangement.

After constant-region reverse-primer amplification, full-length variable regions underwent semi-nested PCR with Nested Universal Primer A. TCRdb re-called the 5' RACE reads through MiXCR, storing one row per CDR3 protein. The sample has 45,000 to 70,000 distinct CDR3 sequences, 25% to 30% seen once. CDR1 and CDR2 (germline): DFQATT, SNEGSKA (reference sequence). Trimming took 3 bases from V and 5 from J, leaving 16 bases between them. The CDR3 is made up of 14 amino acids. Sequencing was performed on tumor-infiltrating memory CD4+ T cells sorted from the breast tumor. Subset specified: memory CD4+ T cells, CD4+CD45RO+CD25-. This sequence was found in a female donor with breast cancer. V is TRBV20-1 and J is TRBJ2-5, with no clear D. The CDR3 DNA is TGCAGTGCTAGGGTCGACGGTGGCGGCGAGACCCAGTACTTC. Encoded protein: CSARVDGGGETQYF.